This T cell receptor beta chain was captured by sequencing in a study of OX40 agonist ivuxolimab in advanced cancers. The CDR3 is 14 amino acids. Germline values: CDR1 SGHNT, CDR2 YYREEE (reference sequence). Trimming took 0 bases from V and 5 from J; bases not matched to a gene: 4. The table came from immunoSEQ multiplex PCR; TCRdb's copy has only in-frame clones and leaves some out. The table includes more than 45,000 clones, around 77% detected once. The sequences come from CD4+ or CD8+ T cells sorted from blood, collected in a trial of the OX40 agonist ivuxolimab. The receptor's source is an adult with an advanced solid tumor such as melanoma, head and neck, liver or kidney cancer. The genes are TRBV5-4 and TRBJ2-5; 7 nucleotides match TRBD1. CDR3 DNA: TGTGCCAGCAGCTTGGAAGGGGGCAGCGAGACCCAGTACTTC. As protein: CASSLEGGSETQYF.